Presented here are 24 T cell receptor beta chains from one specimen sequenced in a study of blood T cell repertoires in COVID-19. Assay: immunoSEQ multiplex PCR; the TCRdb copy retains only in-frame clones and omits some. The sample lists about 110,000 clones, 55% to 75% occurring once. Material for sequencing was peripheral blood. The origin of the receptors is a woman in her 40s with acute or convalescent COVID-19.

The chain joins TRBV7-2 to TRBJ1-1; 7 nucleotides align to TRBD1. The CDR3 runs 15 residues. Germline V gene data show CDR1 as SGHTA and CDR2 as FQGNSA. V lost 5 bases to trimming and J lost 1 base; unmatched junction nucleotides: 7. CDR3 DNA sequence: TGTGCCAGCAGCAGATCCGGACAGGAGAACACTGAAGCTTTCTTT. Translated: CASSRSGQENTEAFF.

This chain uses TRBV29-1 with TRBJ1-2; D may be TRBD1 (6 bases). This CDR3 is built from 11 residues. Germline values: CDR1 SQVTM, CDR2 ANQGSEA. The V end lost 6 bases, the J end lost 8 bases, and 13 bases lay between the germline ends. CDR3 nucleotide sequence: TGCAGCGTCCAGGGGAGTTGGGGCTACACCTTC. This codes for CSVQGSWGYTF.

This sequence joins TRBV9 and TRBJ1-3; tentatively, D is TRBD1 (5 bases). Trimming left V 3 bases short and J 0 bases short, with 10 bases between. Germline CDR1 SGDLS, CDR2 YYNGEE. This CDR3 spans 15 amino acids. The CDR3 protein is CASSGRQLSGNTIYF. DNA for the CDR3: TGTGCCAGCAGCGGGAGACAGCTCTCTGGAAACACCATATATTTT.

J is TRBJ1-2 and V is TRBV4-3, with D maybe TRBD1 (6 bases). Germline V gene lookup returns CDR1 LGHNA and CDR2 YSLEER. The V and J ends lost 0 bases and 3 bases respectively, with 11 bases between them. The CDR3 is 15 amino acids. The CDR3: CASSQDGGQDYGYTF. CDR3 nucleotides: TGCGCCAGCAGCCAAGATGGGGGCCAGGACTATGGCTACACCTTC.

The rearrangement links TRBV7-3 to TRBJ2-7; TRBD2 might be the D (5 bases). Germline V CDR1 and CDR2: SGHTA, FQGTGA. V lost 6 bases and J lost 6, with 12 bases in between. The CDR3 loop spans 12 amino acids. In DNA, the CDR3 is TGTGCCAGCAGGGGTGAGGGCTCCGAGCAGTACTTC. Translating gives CASRGEGSEQYF.

V gene TRBV4-3 combines with J gene TRBJ2-1; 12 bases map to TRBD2. The CDR3 is 16 amino acids. Germline V gene lookup returns CDR1 LGHNA and CDR2 YSLEER. Germline trimming cut 8 bases from V and 9 bases from J; bases unmatched to any gene: 14. The CDR3, as DNA: TGCGCCAGCGGCTTCACGGCTAGCGGGGGGGGCGGTGAGCAGTTCTTC. This gives the protein CASGFTASGGGGEQFF.

The rearrangement uses TRBV27 and TRBJ2-5; 16 nucleotides agree with TRBD2. Germline CDR1 is MNHEY and CDR2 is SMNVEV (reference sequence). The CDR3 covers 16 residues. The V segment lost 5 bases and the J segment 7 bases; nucleotides outside the gene matches: 7. Here the CDR3 DNA reads TGTGCCAGCAGTACAGGGACTAGCGGGGGGGCTGGGACCCAGTACTTC. Amino acids: CASSTGTSGGAGTQYF.

The V and J genes are TRBV3-1 (or the pseudogene TRBV3-2) and TRBJ2-5; 8 bases match TRBD2. This CDR3 is 16 amino acids long. Germline V gene lookup returns CDR1 LGHDT and CDR2 YNNKEL (reference sequence). V lost 1 base and J lost 5; bases outside the gene matches: 9. For the CDR3, the DNA is TGTGCCAGCAGCCAAGTCGACGGGGGGGGCCATGAGACCCAGTACTTC. Protein product: CASSQVDGGGHETQYF.

This sequence joins TRBV28 and TRBJ2-5; 13 bases map to TRBD2. Unmatched junction bases numbered 12, after V lost 5 bases and J lost 6 bases. This CDR3 is 17 amino acids long. Germline lookup yields CDR1 MDHEN and CDR2 SYDVKM. CDR3 sequence (DNA): TGTGCCAGCAGTCGCTTCCCGGGACTAGCGGGGCCCCAGACCCAGTACTTC. It translates to CASSRFPGLAGPQTQYF.

This rearrangement joins TRBV30 to TRBJ2-2, with TRBD2 matching 7 bases. Germline V gene sequence: CDR1 GTSNPN, CDR2 SVGIG (reference sequence). V gave up 1 base and J gave up 5 bases; unmatched junction bases: 7. This CDR3 has 15 amino acids. The CDR3 reads CAWSAVGGQTGELFF. CDR3 bases: TGTGCCTGGAGTGCGGTGGGAGGGCAGACCGGGGAGCTGTTTTTT. The complete variable domain, with remaining parts taken from reference TRBV30 and TRBJ2-2, reads SQTIHQWPATLVQPVGSPLSLECTVEGTSNPNLYWYRQAAGRGLQLLFYSVGIGQISSEVPQNLSASRPQDRQFILSSKKLLLSDSGFYLCAWSAVGGQTGELFFGEGSRLTVL.

This clone was found a few times. CDR3 region: CASSPGGLAGFYEQYF. CDR3 coding DNA: TGTGCCAGCAGCCCGGGGGGACTAGCGGGGTTCTACGAGCAGTACTTC. The chain combines TRBV5-4 with TRBJ2-7; 13 bases line up with TRBD2. The CDR3 totals 16 residues. V was pared by 4 bases and J by 3 bases, with 7 bases of the junction left unmatched. Germline assignment: CDR1 SGHNT and CDR2 YYREEE (reference sequence).

J is TRBJ2-5 and V is TRBV27, with a tentative D call TRBD2 (5 bases). Germline V gene data show CDR1 as MNHEY and CDR2 as SMNVEV (reference sequence). Trimming took off 4 bases at V and 5 bases at J, with 11 bases between the two ends. The CDR3 extends over 13 amino acids. The CDR3 DNA follows: TGTGCCAGCAGTTCGTATGGCGGGGAGACCCAGTACTTC. Its protein product is CASSSYGGETQYF.

The chain links TRBV12-3 or TRBV12-4 to TRBJ1-1; TRBD1 is a possible D gene (5 bases). Trimming cost V 3 bases and J 3 bases, with 8 bases left between them. This CDR3 has 13 amino acids. Here the CDR3 reads CASSLKGYTEAFF. DNA of the CDR3: TGTGCCAGCAGTTTGAAGGGGTACACTGAAGCTTTCTTT.

CDR3 residues: CASRQSGNTIYF. The CDR3 nucleotides are TGTGCCAGCAGACAGTCTGGAAACACCATATATTTT. The V call is TRBV6-5, the J call TRBJ1-3; D ambiguous. Germline V gene lookup returns CDR1 MNHEY and CDR2 SVGAGI. Trimming cost V 6 bases and J 1 base, with 4 bases left between them. This CDR3 is built from 12 residues.

This clone has a count of ten or more. The CDR3 loop is CASSSLNRGILGNTIYF. CDR3 bases: TGTGCCAGCAGCTCCTTGAACAGGGGGATTCTAGGAAACACCATATATTTT. The V gene is TRBV7-9, the J gene TRBJ1-3; 8 bases agree with TRBD1. The junction had 12 bases not matched to a gene; V was cut back by 4 bases and J by 4 bases. Germline-derived CDR1 and CDR2 are SEHNR and FQNEAQ (reference sequence). The CDR3 covers 17 residues.

V is TRBV3-1 (or the pseudogene TRBV3-2) and J is TRBJ1-4; D not certain. V was cut by 3 bases and J by 0 bases, with 11 bases left in between. Germline V gene lookup returns CDR1 LGHDT and CDR2 YNNKEL (reference sequence). The CDR3 has 16 residues. CDR3 sequence: CASSHNSLATNEKLFF. The CDR3 nucleotides read TGTGCCAGCAGCCATAATAGCCTTGCAACTAATGAAAAACTGTTTTTT.

This clone appeared once. This rearrangement joins TRBV7-9 to TRBJ2-7; D is uncertain. CDR1 and CDR2 from the germline V gene are SEHNR and FQNEAQ (reference sequence). There are 13 residues in the CDR3. V dropped 2 bases and J dropped 7 bases, with 12 bases sitting between them. Here the CDR3 reads CASSLSQRREQYF. CDR3 coding DNA: TGTGCCAGCAGCTTATCCCAGCGTCGGGAGCAGTACTTC. Supplemented by reference TRBV7-9 and TRBJ2-7, the full variable domain reads DTGVSQNPRHKITKRGQNVTFRCDPISEHNRLYWYRQTLGQGPEFLTYFQNEAQLEKSRLLSDRFSAERPKGSFSTLEIQRTEQGDSAMYLCASSLSQRREQYFGPGTRLTVT.

The chain carries TRBV7-2 and TRBJ1-5; a possible D gene is TRBD1 (6 bases). The V gene lost 1 base and the J gene lost 6 bases, with 13 bases spanning the gap. The germline V gene has CDR1 SGHTA and CDR2 FQGNSA. The CDR3 runs to 15 residues. The CDR3 DNA reads TGTGCCAGCAGCTTAGGCAGGGGCGGATTTCAGCCCCAGCATTTT. As protein: CASSLGRGGFQPQHF.

V usage is TRBV5-6 and J usage is TRBJ1-6; D is possibly TRBD1 (5 bases). The CDR3 covers 14 residues. V was trimmed by 2 bases and J by 4 bases, leaving 7 bases between them. CDR1 SGHDT and CDR2 YYEEEE come from the germline V gene. DNA for the CDR3: TGTGCCAGCAGCTTTGGGGGGTATAATTCACCCCTCCACTTT. Its translation is CASSFGGYNSPLHF.

In its sample, this clone was seen a few times. V usage is TRBV11-3 and J usage is TRBJ2-1; D is possibly TRBD2 (6 bases). The V and J ends lost 0 bases and 8 bases respectively, with 8 bases between them. From germline, CDR1 is SGHNT and CDR2 YENEEA. CDR3 length equals 13 residues. CDR3 loop: CASSLDGGDEQFF. Here the CDR3 DNA reads TGTGCCAGCAGCTTAGATGGCGGGGATGAGCAGTTCTTC. The whole variable domain, filled in from reference TRBV11-3 and TRBJ2-1, reads EAGVVQSPRYKIIEKKQPVAFWCNPISGHNTLYWYLQNLGQGPELLIRYENEEAVDDSQLPKDRFSAERLKGVDSTLKIQPAELGDSAVYLCASSLDGGDEQFFGPGTRLTVL.

The sample holds a few counts of this clone. The chain uses TRBV10-3 and TRBJ2-3; D perhaps matches TRBD1 (6 bases). Germline loops: CDR1 ENHRY, CDR2 SYGVKD. V was pared by 2 bases and J by 6 bases, with 12 bases between. This CDR3 has 14 residues. CDR3 nucleotide sequence: TGTGCCATCAGTGAGGCCCAGGGGCGGGATACGCAGTATTTT. Amino acids: CAISEAQGRDTQYF.

This chain joins TRBV18 and TRBJ1-2; a weak D match, TRBD1 (6 bases). CDR1 and CDR2 (germline): KGHSH, LQKENI. The CDR3 has 15 amino acids. Between the trimmed V and J ends, which lost 0 bases and 4 bases, there was a span of 12 bases. The CDR3 here is CASSPPSQGIYGYTF. In DNA form, the CDR3 reads TGTGCCAGCTCACCACCATCCCAGGGGATCTATGGCTACACCTTC.

The V and J genes are TRBV30 and TRBJ1-2; weak D call: TRBD1 (5 bases). The CDR3 is 10 amino acids. Between the trimmed V and J ends, which lost 3 bases and 8 bases, there was a span of 7 bases. CDR1 is GTSNPN and CDR2 is SVGIG in the germline V gene (reference sequence). The CDR3 loop reads CAWRRGGYTF. The CDR3 DNA reads as TGTGCCTGGAGACGGGGGGGCTACACCTTC.

This clone is a singleton in its sample. This rearrangement joins TRBV7-9 to TRBJ2-3, with 9 nucleotides matching TRBD1. The CDR3 runs to 17 residues. Germline V gives CDR1 SEHNR, CDR2 FQNEAQ (reference sequence). The V gene end was trimmed by 5 bases and the J gene end by 1 base; junction bases not matched to a gene: 10. The CDR3 DNA sequence: TGTGCCAGCAGCCAGATCCTGGACAGGGGAGGCACAGATACGCAGTATTTT. Translating it yields CASSQILDRGGTDTQYF.